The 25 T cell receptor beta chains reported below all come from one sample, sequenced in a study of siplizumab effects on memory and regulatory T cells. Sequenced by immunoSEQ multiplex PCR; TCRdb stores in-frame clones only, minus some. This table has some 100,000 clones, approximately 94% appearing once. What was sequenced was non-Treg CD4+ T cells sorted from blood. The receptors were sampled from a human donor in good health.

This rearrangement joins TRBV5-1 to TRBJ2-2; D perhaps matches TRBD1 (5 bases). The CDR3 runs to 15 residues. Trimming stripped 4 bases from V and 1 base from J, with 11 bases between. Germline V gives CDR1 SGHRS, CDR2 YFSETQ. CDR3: CASSEKTGNTGELFF. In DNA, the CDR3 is TGCGCCAGCAGCGAAAAAACAGGGAACACCGGGGAGCTGTTTTTT.

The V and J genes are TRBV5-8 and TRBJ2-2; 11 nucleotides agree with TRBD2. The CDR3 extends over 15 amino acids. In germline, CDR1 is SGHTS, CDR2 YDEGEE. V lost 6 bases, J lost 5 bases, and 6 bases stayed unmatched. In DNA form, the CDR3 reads TGTGCCAGCAACCCTAGCGGGAGGCAAACCGGGGAGCTGTTTTTT. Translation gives CASNPSGRQTGELFF. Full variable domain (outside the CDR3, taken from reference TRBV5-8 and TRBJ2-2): EAGVTQSPTHLIKTRGQQATLRCSPISGHTSVYWYQQALGLGLQFLLWYDEGEERNRGNFPPRFSGRQFPNYSSELNVNALELEDSALYLCASNPSGRQTGELFFGEGSRLTVL.

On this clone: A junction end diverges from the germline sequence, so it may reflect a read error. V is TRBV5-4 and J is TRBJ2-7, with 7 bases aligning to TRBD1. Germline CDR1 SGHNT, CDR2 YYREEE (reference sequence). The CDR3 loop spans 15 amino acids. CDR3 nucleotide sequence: TGCGCCAGCAGCCAAGTGGGGTCAGGGACAGAGGAGCAGTACTTC. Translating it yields CASSQVGSGTEEQYF.

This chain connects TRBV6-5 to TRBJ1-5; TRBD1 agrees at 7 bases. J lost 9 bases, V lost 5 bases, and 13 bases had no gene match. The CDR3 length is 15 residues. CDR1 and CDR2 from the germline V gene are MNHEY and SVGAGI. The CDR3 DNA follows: TGTGCCAGCAGTCGCCAGGGACAGTCGAGGGGGCCCCAGCATTTT. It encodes CASSRQGQSRGPQHF.

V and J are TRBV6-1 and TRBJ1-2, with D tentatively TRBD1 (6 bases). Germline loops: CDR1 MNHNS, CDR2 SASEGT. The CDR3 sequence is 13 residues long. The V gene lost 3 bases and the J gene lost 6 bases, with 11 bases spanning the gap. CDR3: CASSEVQGNGYTF. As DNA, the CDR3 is TGTGCCAGCAGTGAGGTCCAGGGGAATGGCTACACCTTC.

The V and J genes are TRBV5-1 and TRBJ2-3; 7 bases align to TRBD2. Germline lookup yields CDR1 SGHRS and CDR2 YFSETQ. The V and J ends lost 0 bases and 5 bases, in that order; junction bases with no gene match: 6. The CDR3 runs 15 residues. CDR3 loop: CASSLGTRDEDTQYF. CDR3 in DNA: TGCGCCAGCAGCTTGGGGACTAGGGATGAAGATACGCAGTATTTT.

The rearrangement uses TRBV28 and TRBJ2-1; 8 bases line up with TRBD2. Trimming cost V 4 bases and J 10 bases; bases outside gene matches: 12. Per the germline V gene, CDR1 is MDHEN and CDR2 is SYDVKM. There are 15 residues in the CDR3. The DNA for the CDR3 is TGTGCCAGCAGTTGGGTGAGCGGGAGTTCACGGGAGCAGTTCTTC. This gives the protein CASSWVSGSSREQFF.

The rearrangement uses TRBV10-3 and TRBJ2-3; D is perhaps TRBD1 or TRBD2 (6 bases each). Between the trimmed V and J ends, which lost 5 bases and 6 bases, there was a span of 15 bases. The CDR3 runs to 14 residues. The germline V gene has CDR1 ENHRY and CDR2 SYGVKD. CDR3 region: CAISNRGGSDTQYF. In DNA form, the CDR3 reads TGTGCCATCAGTAACCGAGGGGGGTCGGATACGCAGTATTTT.

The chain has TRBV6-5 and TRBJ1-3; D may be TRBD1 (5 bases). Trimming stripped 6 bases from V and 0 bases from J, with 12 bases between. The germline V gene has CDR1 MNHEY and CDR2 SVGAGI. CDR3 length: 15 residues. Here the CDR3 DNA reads TGTGCCAGCAGAATAGACAGTTTCTCTGGAAACACCATATATTTT. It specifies CASRIDSFSGNTIYF.

The CDR3 DNA reads as TGTGCCAGCAGTTTAAGGCAGGTGAATGAAAAACTGTTTTTT. This translates into CASSLRQVNEKLFF. J is TRBJ1-4 and V is TRBV27, with D uncertain. CDR3 length: 14 residues. Trimming cost V 2 bases and J 5 bases, with 9 bases left between them. CDR1 MNHEY and CDR2 SMNVEV come from the germline V gene (reference sequence).

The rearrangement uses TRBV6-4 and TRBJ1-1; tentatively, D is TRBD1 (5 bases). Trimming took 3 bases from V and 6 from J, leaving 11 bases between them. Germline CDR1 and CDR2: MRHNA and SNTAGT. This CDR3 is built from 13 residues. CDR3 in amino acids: CASSERRGAEAFF. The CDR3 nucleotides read TGTGCCAGCAGTGAACGGCGGGGCGCTGAAGCTTTCTTT.

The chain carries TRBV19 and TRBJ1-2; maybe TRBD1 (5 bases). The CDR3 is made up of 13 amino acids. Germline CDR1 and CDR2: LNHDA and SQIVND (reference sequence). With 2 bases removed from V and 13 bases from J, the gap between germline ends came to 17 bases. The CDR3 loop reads CASSIREGSGGTF. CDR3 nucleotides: TGTGCCAGTAGTATACGTGAGGGGAGCGGCGGCACCTTC.

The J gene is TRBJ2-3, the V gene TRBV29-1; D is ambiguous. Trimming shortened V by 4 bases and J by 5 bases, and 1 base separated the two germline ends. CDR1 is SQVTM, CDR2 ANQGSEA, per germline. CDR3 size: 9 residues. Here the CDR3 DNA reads TGCAGCGTTGGAGATACGCAGTATTTT. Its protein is CSVGDTQYF.

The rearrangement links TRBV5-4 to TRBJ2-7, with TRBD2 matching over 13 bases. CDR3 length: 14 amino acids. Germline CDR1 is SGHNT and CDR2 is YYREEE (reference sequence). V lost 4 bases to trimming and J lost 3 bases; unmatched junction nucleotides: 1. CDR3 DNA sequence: TGTGCCAGCAGCCGGACTAGCGGGAGCTACGAGCAGTACTTC. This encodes CASSRTSGSYEQYF.

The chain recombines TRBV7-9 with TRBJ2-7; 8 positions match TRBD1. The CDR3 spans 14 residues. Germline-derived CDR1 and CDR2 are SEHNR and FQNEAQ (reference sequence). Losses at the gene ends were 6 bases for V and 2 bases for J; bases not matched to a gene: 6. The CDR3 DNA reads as TGTGCCAGCAGTTATAACAGGGGGGCCTACGAGCAGTACTTC. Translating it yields CASSYNRGAYEQYF.

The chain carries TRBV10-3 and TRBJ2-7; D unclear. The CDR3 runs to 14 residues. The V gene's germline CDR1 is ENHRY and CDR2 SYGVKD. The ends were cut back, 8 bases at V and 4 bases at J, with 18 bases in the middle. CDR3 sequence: CAIGDRTDRYEQYF. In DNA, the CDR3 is TGTGCCATCGGGGATAGGACCGATCGATACGAGCAGTACTTC.

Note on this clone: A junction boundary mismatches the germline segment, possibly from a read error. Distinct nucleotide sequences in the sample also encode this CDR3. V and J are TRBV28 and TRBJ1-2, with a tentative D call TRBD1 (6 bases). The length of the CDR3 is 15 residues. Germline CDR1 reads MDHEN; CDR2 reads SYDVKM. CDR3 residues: CASRGGGQYLYGYTF. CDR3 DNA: TGTGCCAGCAGAGGAGGGGGTCAATACCTCTATGGCTACACTTTC.

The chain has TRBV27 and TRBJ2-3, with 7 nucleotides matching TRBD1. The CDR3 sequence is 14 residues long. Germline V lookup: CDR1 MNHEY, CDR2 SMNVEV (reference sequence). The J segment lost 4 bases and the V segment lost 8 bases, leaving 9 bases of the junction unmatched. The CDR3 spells CASHRQGSADTQYF. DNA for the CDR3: TGTGCCAGCCACCGACAGGGTAGTGCAGATACGCAGTATTTT.

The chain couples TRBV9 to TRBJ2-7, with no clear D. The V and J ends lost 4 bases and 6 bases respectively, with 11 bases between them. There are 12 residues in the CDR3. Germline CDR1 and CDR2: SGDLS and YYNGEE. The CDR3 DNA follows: TGTGCCAGCAGCCCAATCTCCGGCGAGCAGTACTTC. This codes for CASSPISGEQYF.

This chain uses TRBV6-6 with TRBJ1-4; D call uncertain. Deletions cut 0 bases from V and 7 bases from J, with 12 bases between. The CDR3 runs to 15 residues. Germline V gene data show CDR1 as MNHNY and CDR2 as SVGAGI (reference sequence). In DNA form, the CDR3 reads TGTGCCAGCAGTTACTCAGGCAGCCCTGGTGAAAAACTGTTTTTT. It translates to CASSYSGSPGEKLFF.

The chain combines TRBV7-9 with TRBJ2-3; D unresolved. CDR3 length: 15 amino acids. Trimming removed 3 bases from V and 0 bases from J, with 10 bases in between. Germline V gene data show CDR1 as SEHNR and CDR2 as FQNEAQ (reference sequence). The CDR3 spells CASSLADPSTDTQYF. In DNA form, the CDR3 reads TGTGCCAGCAGCTTGGCAGACCCTAGCACAGATACGCAGTATTTT.

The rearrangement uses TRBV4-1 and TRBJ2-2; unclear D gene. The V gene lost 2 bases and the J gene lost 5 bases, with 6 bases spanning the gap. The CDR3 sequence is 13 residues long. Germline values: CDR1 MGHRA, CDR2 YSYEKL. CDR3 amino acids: CASSQLKTGELFF. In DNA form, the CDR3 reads TGCGCCAGCAGCCAACTAAAGACCGGGGAGCTGTTTTTT.

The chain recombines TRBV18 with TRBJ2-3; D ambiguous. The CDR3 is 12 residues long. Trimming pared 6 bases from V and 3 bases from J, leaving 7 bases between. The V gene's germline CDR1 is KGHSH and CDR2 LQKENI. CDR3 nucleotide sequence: TGTGCCAGCTCCCGCCCTACAGATACGCAGTATTTT. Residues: CASSRPTDTQYF. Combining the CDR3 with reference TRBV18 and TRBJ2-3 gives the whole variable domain NAGVMQNPRHLVRRRGQEARLRCSPMKGHSHVYWYRQLPEEGLKFMVYLQKENIIDESGMPKERFSAEFPKEGPSILRIQQVVRGDSAAYFCASSRPTDTQYFGPGTRLTVL.

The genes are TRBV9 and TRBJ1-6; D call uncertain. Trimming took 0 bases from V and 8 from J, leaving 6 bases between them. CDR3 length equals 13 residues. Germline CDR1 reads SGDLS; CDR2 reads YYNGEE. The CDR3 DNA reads TGTGCCAGCAGCGTAGCAGTACATTCACCCCTCCACTTT. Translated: CASSVAVHSPLHF.

CDR3 sequence reads: CASSFGEGTQYF. The CDR3 nucleotides are TGTGCCAGCAGCTTTGGGGAGGGAACCCAGTACTTC. J is TRBJ2-5 and V is TRBV7-3; 7 positions match TRBD2. Trimming took 3 bases from V and 8 from J; bases not matched to a gene: 3. The CDR3 spans 12 residues. Germline V CDR1 and CDR2: SGHTA, FQGTGA.